The 22 T cell receptor beta chains below come from one sample, sequenced in a study of T cell repertoires in cytomegalovirus infection. These TCRs are of unknown antigen specificity. In TCRdb, the reads were re-called with MiXCR into one record per CDR3 protein. Found here are 140,000 to 150,000 distinct CDR3 sequences, 32% of them singletons; the top ten hold 45% to 60%. Sequencing was performed on CD8+ T cells from cultured PBMCs, taken from culture after CMV antigen stimulation. The receptors were sampled from a human donor in good health (CMV status not recorded). Some clones in this sample may be carry-over from other donors' samples.

This chain connects TRBV27 to TRBJ1-6, with D possibly being TRBD1 (5 bases). This CDR3 has 13 residues. The germline CDR1 and CDR2 sequences are MNHEY and SMNVEV (reference sequence). Trimming shortened V by 6 bases and J by 9 bases, and 12 bases separated the two germline ends. CDR3 sequence: CASSWGTGSPLHF. CDR3 sequence (DNA): TGTGCCAGCAGCTGGGGGACCGGTTCACCCCTCCACTTT.

This chain links TRBV4-1 with TRBJ2-1; D not certain. The CDR3 is 14 residues long. CDR1 MGHRA and CDR2 YSYEKL come from the germline V gene. Deletions cut 1 base from V and 2 bases from J, with 6 bases between. In DNA, the CDR3 is TGCGCCAGCAGCCAAGTAACGGCCTACAATGAGCAGTTCTTC. Translation: CASSQVTAYNEQFF.

There are a few counts of this clonotype. J is TRBJ1-1 and V is TRBV12-3 or TRBV12-4; unclear D gene. CDR3 length: 13 residues. The V end lost 6 bases, the J end lost 3 bases, and 11 bases lay between the germline ends. CDR3 sequence: CASSNFLDTEAFF. As DNA, the CDR3 is TGTGCCAGCAGCAACTTTTTGGACACTGAAGCTTTCTTT.

The CDR3 DNA reads TGTGCCAGCAGTGTCGTCGGGGCTAAAGAGACCCAGTACTTC. Encoded protein: CASSVVGAKETQYF. V gene TRBV28 combines with J gene TRBJ2-5, with D perhaps TRBD1 or TRBD2 (5 bases each). V gave up 5 bases and J gave up 3 bases, with 13 bases separating them. This CDR3 is 14 amino acids long. Germline V gene lookup returns CDR1 MDHEN and CDR2 SYDVKM.

This clonotype was counted a few times. The chain uses TRBV7-6 and TRBJ2-1, with 10 bases aligning to TRBD1. Trimming at V came to 1 base and at J to 8 bases, leaving 2 bases not matched to a gene. CDR1 SGHVS and CDR2 FNYEAQ come from the germline V gene. CDR3 size: 14 residues. The CDR3 loop is CASSLGQGADEQFF. The DNA of the CDR3 is TGTGCCAGCAGCTTAGGACAGGGGGCAGATGAGCAGTTCTTC.

J is TRBJ2-7 and V is TRBV4-1; D may match TRBD1 or TRBD2 (5 bases each). With 3 bases removed from V and 3 bases from J, the gap between germline ends came to 12 bases. The CDR3 has 14 amino acids. In germline, CDR1 is MGHRA, CDR2 YSYEKL. The CDR3 DNA sequence: TGCGCCAGCAGCCACGACCTGGGGGACTACGAGCAGTACTTC. Amino acids: CASSHDLGDYEQYF.

This clonotype was observed a handful of times. The chain employs TRBV7-9 and TRBJ2-5, with D uncertain. The CDR3 consists of 14 residues. V lost 1 base to trimming and J lost 2 bases, with 8 bases between them. CDR1 and CDR2 from the germline V gene are SEHNR and FQNEAQ (reference sequence). The CDR3 sequence: CASSLDGVQETQYF. The CDR3 nucleotides are TGTGCCAGCAGCTTAGATGGGGTTCAAGAGACCCAGTACTTC.

This clonotype was counted a few times. The gene calls are TRBV7-8 and TRBJ2-7; unclear D gene. V was trimmed by 2 bases and J by 4 bases, leaving 18 bases between them. CDR1 is SGHVS and CDR2 is FQNEAQ in the germline V gene. This CDR3 is 16 amino acids long. CDR3 residues: CASSLPSKVKDYEQYF. The CDR3 DNA reads as TGTGCCAGCAGCTTACCGTCAAAGGTAAAAGATTACGAGCAGTACTTC.

As for this clonotype: This is likely a read error, given that the CDR3 carries no conserved phenylalanine or tryptophan at its end. The chain joins TRBV3-1 to TRBJ1-5, with 7 nucleotides matching TRBD1. V trimming: 4 bases; J trimming: 3 bases; junction bases outside the gene matches: 9. CDR1 LGHDT and CDR2 YNNKEL come from the germline V gene (reference sequence). The CDR3 is 16 amino acids. CDR3 protein: CASSPDQTGFNQPQHY. CDR3 sequence (DNA): TGTGCCAGCAGCCCGGATCAGACAGGGTTCAATCAGCCCCAGCATTAT.

This clonotype was recorded at least ten times. The rearrangement joins TRBV6-6 to TRBJ2-7; D unresolved. Per the germline V gene, CDR1 is MNHNY and CDR2 is SVGAGI (reference sequence). This CDR3 is built from 13 residues. Trimming took 6 bases from V and 2 from J, leaving 11 bases between them. The CDR3 DNA reads TGTGCCAGCAGCCCAGGTCGCGCCTACGAGCAGTACTTC. Its protein is CASSPGRAYEQYF.

This rearrangement joins TRBV14 to TRBJ2-1, with D uncertain. The germline V and J ends were trimmed by 0 bases and 7 bases, with 16 bases remaining between them. The CDR3 has 16 residues. Germline-derived CDR1 and CDR2 are SGHDN and FVKESK. The CDR3 loop is CASSQEPPQRINEQFF. The CDR3 bases are TGTGCCAGCAGCCAAGAGCCCCCTCAGAGAATTAATGAGCAGTTCTTC.

This clonotype showed up just a few times. The J gene is TRBJ2-7, the V gene TRBV2; possibly TRBD1 or TRBD2 for D (5 bases each). Trimming cost V 4 bases and J 3 bases, with 13 bases left between them. Germline lookup yields CDR1 SNHLY and CDR2 FYNNEI. This CDR3 is 14 amino acids long. The CDR3 is CASSVTGGDYEQYF. The CDR3 DNA reads as TGTGCCAGCAGTGTAACAGGAGGAGACTACGAGCAGTACTTC.

This clonotype was observed a handful of times. The CDR3 sequence is CASRDRPYGYTF. The CDR3 coding sequence is TGTGCCAGCAGGGACAGGCCCTATGGCTACACCTTC. This chain uses TRBV2 with TRBJ1-2, with TRBD1 matching over 7 bases. The germline V gene encodes CDR1 SNHLY and CDR2 FYNNEI. The CDR3 sequence is 12 residues long. After removal of 6 bases from V and 4 bases from J, the junction contained 2 bases not matched to a gene.

There are many counts of this clonotype. J is TRBJ2-1 and V is TRBV7-8; 8 nucleotides match TRBD2. The CDR3 contains 19 residues. The V gene's germline CDR1 is SGHVS and CDR2 FQNEAQ. V trimming: 2 bases; J trimming: 3 bases; junction bases outside the gene matches: 15. CDR3 in DNA: TGTGCCAGCAGCTTAACCCCACGGGCAGCGGGGGAAGTCTACAATGAGCAGTTCTTC. Amino acids: CASSLTPRAAGEVYNEQFF.

This clonotype was counted only a few times. This chain joins TRBV19 and TRBJ2-6, with D unclear. Germline V gives CDR1 LNHDA, CDR2 SQIVND (reference sequence). V was pared by 5 bases and J by 0 bases, with 5 bases between. The length of the CDR3 is 14 residues. CDR3 DNA sequence: TGTGCCAGTAGTGCACACTCTGGGGCCAACGTCCTGACTTTC. It codes for CASSAHSGANVLTF.

The V call is TRBV4-3, the J call TRBJ2-5; weak D call: TRBD1 (6 bases). This CDR3 has 19 residues. Germline loops: CDR1 LGHNA, CDR2 YSLEER. Trimming left V 1 base short and J 1 base short, with 22 bases between. The CDR3 is CASSQVVRPGELLQETQYF. DNA of the CDR3: TGCGCCAGCAGCCAAGTTGTCCGGCCAGGGGAATTACTCCAAGAGACCCAGTACTTC.

The CDR3 sequence is CASILAGAPDEQFF. The DNA for the CDR3 is TGTGCCAGCATTTTAGCGGGGGCCCCGGATGAGCAGTTCTTC. This chain joins TRBV6-6 and TRBJ2-1, with TRBD2 identical over 9 bases. The CDR3 has 14 residues. Germline V lookup: CDR1 MNHNY, CDR2 SVGAGI (reference sequence). Losses at the gene ends were 7 bases for V and 8 bases for J; bases not matched to a gene: 9.

This clonotype has a handful of counts. The chain recombines TRBV11-2 with TRBJ2-3; D might be TRBD1 (5 bases). Germline-derived CDR1 and CDR2 are SGHAT and FQNNGV. Trimming took off 1 base at V and 4 bases at J, with 15 bases between the two ends. CDR3 size: 16 residues. The chain's CDR3 is CASSLAPGPGPDTQYF. CDR3 DNA sequence: TGTGCCAGCAGCTTAGCGCCGGGCCCAGGGCCAGATACGCAGTATTTT.

The chain couples TRBV7-9 to TRBJ2-5; 9 bases agree with TRBD1. The CDR3 is 15 amino acids. CDR1 is SEHNR, CDR2 FQNEAQ, per germline (reference sequence). Losses at the gene ends were 1 base for V and 13 bases for J; bases not matched to a gene: 13. CDR3 bases: TGTGCCAGCAGCTTAGGCATACCGGGACAGGGCTTCTGGTACTTC. Translated: CASSLGIPGQGFWYF.

The rearrangement joins TRBV6-1 to TRBJ2-1; 10 bases align to TRBD2. CDR1 and CDR2 from the germline V gene are MNHNS and SASEGT. This CDR3 region has 22 residues. The ends lost 3 bases at V and 0 bases at J; junction bases unmatched: 20. CDR3 protein: CASSDPLVAIAGGRSSYNEQFF. DNA of the CDR3: TGTGCCAGCAGTGACCCCTTGGTGGCGATAGCGGGGGGAAGGAGCTCCTACAATGAGCAGTTCTTC.

V gene TRBV6-5 combines with J gene TRBJ2-5; D unclear. The germline V gene encodes CDR1 MNHEY and CDR2 SVGAGI. Trimming shortened V by 5 bases and J by 1 base, and 8 bases separated the two germline ends. The CDR3 contains 13 residues. CDR3 nucleotide sequence: TGTGCCAGCAGTACCCCGATCCAAGAGACCCAGTACTTC. Amino acids: CASSTPIQETQYF.

CDR3 region: CASSIDLVGTGYNEQFF. CDR3 coding DNA: TGTGCCAGTAGTATAGATCTAGTTGGGACAGGGTACAATGAGCAGTTCTTC. The rearrangement uses TRBV19 and TRBJ2-1, with 9 bases fitting TRBD1. The length of the CDR3 is 17 residues. CDR1 and CDR2 (germline): LNHDA, SQIVND (reference sequence). J lost 4 bases, V lost 0 bases, and 7 bases had no gene match.